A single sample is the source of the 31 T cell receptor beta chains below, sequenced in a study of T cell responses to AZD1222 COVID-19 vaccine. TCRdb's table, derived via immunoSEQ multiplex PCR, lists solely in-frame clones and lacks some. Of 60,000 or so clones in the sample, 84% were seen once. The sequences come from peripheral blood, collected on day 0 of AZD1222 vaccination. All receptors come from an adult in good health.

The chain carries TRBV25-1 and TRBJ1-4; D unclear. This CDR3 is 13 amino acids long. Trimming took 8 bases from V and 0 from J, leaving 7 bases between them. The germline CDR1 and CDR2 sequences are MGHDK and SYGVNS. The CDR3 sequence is CASRDTTNEKLFF. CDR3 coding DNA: TGTGCCAGCCGAGATACAACTAATGAAAAACTGTTTTTT. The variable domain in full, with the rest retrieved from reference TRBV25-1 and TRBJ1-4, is EADIYQTPRYLVIGTGKKITLECSQTMGHDKMYWYQQDPGMELHLIHYSYGVNSTEKGDLSSESTVSRIRTEHFPLTLESARPSHTSQYLCASRDTTNEKLFFGSGTQLSVL.

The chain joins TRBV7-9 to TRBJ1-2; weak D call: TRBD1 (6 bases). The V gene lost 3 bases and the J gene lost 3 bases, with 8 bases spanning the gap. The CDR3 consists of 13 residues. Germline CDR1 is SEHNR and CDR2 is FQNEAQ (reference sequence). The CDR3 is CASSLSGDYGYTF. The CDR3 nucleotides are TGTGCCAGCAGCTTGTCAGGGGACTATGGCTACACCTTC.

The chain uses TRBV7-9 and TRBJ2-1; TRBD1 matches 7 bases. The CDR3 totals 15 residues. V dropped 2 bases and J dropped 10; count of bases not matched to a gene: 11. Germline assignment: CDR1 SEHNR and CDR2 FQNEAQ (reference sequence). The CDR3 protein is CASSLWVGQANEQFF. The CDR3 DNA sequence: TGTGCCAGCAGCTTATGGGTTGGACAGGCCAACGAGCAGTTCTTC.

The CDR3 region has the DNA TGTGCCAGCAGTTTCTCCCCGGACTTATTCAATGAGCAGTTCTTC. It codes for CASSFSPDLFNEQFF. This chain links TRBV27 with TRBJ2-1; a possible D gene is TRBD2 (5 bases). In germline, CDR1 is MNHEY, CDR2 SMNVEV (reference sequence). The CDR3 length is 15 residues. With 3 bases removed from V and 6 bases from J, the gap between germline ends came to 15 bases.

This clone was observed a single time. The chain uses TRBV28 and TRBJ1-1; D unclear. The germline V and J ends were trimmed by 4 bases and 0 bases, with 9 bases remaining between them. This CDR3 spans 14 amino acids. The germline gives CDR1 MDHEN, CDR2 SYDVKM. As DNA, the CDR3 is TGTGCCAGCAGTTCGACAAGTATGAACACTGAAGCTTTCTTT. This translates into CASSSTSMNTEAFF.

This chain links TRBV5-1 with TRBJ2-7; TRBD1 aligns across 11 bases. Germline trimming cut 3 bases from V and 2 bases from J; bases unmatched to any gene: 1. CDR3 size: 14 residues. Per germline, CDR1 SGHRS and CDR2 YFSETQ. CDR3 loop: CASSSGQGAYEQYF. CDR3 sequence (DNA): TGCGCCAGCAGCTCGGGACAGGGGGCCTACGAGCAGTACTTC.

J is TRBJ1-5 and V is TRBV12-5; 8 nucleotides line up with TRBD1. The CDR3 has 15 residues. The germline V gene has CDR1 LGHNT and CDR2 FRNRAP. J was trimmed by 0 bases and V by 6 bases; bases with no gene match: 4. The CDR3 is CASGVQGGSNQPQHF. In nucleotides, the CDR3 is TGTGCTAGTGGGGTACAGGGGGGTAGCAATCAGCCCCAGCATTTT.

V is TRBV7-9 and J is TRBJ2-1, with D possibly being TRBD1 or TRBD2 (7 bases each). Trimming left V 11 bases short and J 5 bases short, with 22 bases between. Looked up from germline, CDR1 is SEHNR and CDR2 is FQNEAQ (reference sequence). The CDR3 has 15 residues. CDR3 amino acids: CAWGEGALRDNEQFF. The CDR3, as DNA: TGTGCCTGGGGGGAGGGGGCCCTCAGGGACAATGAGCAGTTCTTC.

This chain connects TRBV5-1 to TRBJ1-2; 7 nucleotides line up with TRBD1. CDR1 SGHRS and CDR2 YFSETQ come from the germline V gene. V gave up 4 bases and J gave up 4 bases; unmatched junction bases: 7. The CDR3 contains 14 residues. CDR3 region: CASSETGLGYGYTF. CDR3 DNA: TGCGCCAGCAGCGAGACAGGGTTGGGCTATGGCTACACCTTC.

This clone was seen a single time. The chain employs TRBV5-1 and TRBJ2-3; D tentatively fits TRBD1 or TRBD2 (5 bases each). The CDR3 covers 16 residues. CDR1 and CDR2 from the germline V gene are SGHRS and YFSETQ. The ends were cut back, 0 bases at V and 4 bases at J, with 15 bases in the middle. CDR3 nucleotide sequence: TGCGCCAGCAGCTTGGGTACTAGTTGGGGGTCAGATACGCAGTATTTT. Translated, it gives CASSLGTSWGSDTQYF.

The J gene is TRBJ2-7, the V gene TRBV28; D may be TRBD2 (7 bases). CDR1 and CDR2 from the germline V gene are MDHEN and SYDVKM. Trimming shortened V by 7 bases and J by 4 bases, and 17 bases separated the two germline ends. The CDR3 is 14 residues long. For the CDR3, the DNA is TGTGCCAGCATCTCCCCGGCGGGGGCGTACGAGCAGTACTTC. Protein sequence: CASISPAGAYEQYF. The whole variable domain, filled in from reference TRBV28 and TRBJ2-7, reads DVKVTQSSRYLVKRTGEKVFLECVQDMDHENMFWYRQDPGLGLRLIYFSYDVKMKEKGDIPEGYSVSREKKERFSLILESASTNQTSMYLCASISPAGAYEQYFGPGTRLTVT.

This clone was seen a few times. The CDR3 DNA is TGCGCCAGCAGCCAGGCCCCTGACAGCGCCTGGAACACCATATATTTT. It is translated as CASSQAPDSAWNTIYF. The chain has TRBV4-1 and TRBJ1-3, with D tentatively TRBD1 (5 bases). In germline, CDR1 is MGHRA, CDR2 YSYEKL. The CDR3 totals 16 residues. Trimming cost V 3 bases and J 7 bases, with 19 bases left between them.

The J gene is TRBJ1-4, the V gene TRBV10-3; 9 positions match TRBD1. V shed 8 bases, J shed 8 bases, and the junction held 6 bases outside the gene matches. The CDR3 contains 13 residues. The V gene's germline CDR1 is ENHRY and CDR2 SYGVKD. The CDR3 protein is CAISGTGKEKLFF. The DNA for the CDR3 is TGTGCCATCTCCGGGACAGGGAAGGAAAAACTGTTTTTT.

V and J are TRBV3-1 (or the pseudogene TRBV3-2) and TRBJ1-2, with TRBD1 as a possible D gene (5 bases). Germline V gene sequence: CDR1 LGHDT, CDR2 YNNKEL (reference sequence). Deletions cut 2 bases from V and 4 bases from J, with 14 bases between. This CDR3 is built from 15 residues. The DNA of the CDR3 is TGTGCCAGCAGCCAACAAACCGACAGTATCTATGGCTACACCTTC. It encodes CASSQQTDSIYGYTF.

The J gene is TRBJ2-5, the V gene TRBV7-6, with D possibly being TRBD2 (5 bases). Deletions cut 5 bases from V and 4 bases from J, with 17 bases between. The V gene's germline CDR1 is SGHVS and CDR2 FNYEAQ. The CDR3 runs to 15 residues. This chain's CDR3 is CASSPSRGPRETQYF. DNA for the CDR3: TGTGCCAGCAGCCCAAGCCGCGGGCCACGAGAGACCCAGTACTTC.

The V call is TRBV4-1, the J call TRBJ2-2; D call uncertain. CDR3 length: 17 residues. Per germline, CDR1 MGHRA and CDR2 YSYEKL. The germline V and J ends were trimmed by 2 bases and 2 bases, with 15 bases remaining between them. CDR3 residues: CASSQRTLGSNTGELFF. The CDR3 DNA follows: TGCGCCAGCAGCCAACGTACCTTGGGTTCAAACACCGGGGAGCTGTTTTTT.

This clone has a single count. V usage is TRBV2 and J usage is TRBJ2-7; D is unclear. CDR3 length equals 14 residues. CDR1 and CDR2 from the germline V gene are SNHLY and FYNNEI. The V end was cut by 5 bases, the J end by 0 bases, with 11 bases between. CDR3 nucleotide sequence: TGTGCCAGCAGTCCAAGGAAGAGCTCCTACGAGCAGTACTTC. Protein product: CASSPRKSSYEQYF.

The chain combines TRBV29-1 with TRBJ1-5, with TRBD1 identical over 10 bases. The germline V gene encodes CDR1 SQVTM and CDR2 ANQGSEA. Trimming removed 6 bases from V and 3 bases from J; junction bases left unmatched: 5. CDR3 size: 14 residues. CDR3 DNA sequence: TGCAGCGTCGCCGACAGGGGGCCCAATCAGCCCCAGCATTTT. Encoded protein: CSVADRGPNQPQHF.

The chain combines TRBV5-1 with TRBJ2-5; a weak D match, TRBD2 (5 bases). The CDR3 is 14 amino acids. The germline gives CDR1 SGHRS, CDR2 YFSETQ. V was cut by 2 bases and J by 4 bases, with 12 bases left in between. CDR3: CASSFPGGGETQYF. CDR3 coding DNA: TGCGCCAGCAGCTTCCCCGGAGGTGGAGAGACCCAGTACTTC.

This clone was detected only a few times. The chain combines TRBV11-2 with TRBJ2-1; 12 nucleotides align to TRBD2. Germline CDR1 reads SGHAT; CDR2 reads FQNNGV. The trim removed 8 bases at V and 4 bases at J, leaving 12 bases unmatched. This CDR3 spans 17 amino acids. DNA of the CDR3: TGTGCCAGCGGGGTTATTCCGGGACTAGCGGGTTACAATGAGCAGTTCTTC. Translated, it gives CASGVIPGLAGYNEQFF. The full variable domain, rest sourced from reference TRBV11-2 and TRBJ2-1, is EAGVAQSPRYKIIEKRQSVAFWCNPISGHATLYWYQQILGQGPKLLIQFQNNGVVDDSQLPKDRFSAERLKGVDSTLKIQPAKLEDSAVYLCASGVIPGLAGYNEQFFGPGTRLTVL.

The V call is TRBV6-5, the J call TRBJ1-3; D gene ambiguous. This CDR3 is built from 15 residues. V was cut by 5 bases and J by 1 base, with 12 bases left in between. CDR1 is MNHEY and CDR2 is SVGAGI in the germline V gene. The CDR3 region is CASSLPPWSGNTIYF. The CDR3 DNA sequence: TGTGCCAGCAGTCTCCCACCCTGGTCTGGAAACACCATATATTTT.

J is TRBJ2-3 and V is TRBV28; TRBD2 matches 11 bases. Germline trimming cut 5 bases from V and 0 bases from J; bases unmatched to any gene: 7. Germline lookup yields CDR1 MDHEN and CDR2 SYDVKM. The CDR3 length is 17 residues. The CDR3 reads CASSTMGLAASTDTQYF. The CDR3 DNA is TGTGCCAGCAGTACTATGGGACTAGCGGCTAGCACAGATACGCAGTATTTT.

CDR3 sequence (DNA): TGTGCCAGCAGTTCCCCCTACGAGCAGTACTTC. This codes for CASSSPYEQYF. The chain employs TRBV28 and TRBJ2-7; D not resolved. Germline CDR1 and CDR2: MDHEN and SYDVKM. This CDR3 spans 11 amino acids. V dropped 4 bases and J dropped 2 bases, with 3 bases sitting between them.

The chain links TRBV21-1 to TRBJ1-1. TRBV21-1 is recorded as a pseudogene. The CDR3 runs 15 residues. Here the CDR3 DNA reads TGTGCCAGCAGCCGAGGGGAGGGGAGAAGGACTGAAGCTTTCTTT. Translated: CASSRGEGRRTEAFF.

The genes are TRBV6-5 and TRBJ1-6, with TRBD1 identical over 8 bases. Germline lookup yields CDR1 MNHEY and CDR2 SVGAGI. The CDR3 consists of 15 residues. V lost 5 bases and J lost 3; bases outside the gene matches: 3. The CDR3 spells CASSTGQGYNSPLHF. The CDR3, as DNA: TGTGCCAGCAGTACCGGACAGGGCTATAATTCACCCCTCCACTTT.

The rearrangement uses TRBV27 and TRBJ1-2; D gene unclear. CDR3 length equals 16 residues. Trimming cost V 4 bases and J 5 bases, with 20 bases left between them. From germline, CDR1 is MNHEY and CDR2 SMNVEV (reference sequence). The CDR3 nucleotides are TGTGCCAGCAGTTCTTTGTCGATATCAACACGTTATGGCTACACCTTC. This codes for CASSSLSISTRYGYTF.

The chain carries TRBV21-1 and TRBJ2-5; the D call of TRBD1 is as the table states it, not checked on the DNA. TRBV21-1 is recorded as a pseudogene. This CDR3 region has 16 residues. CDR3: CASSFRTGRRQETQYF. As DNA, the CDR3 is TGTGCCAGCAGCTTCCGGACAGGGCGTCGGCAAGAGACCCAGTACTTC.

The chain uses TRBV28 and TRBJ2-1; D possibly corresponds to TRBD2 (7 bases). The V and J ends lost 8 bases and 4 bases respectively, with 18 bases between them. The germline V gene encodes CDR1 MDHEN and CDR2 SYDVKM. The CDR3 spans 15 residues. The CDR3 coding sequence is TGTGCCAGCGACGGTGGGGGGGCAGTTTACAATGAGCAGTTCTTC. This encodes CASDGGGAVYNEQFF.

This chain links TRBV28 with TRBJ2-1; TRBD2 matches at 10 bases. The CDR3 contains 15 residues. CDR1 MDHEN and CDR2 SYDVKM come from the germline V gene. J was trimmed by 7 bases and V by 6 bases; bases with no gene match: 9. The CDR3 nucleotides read TGTGCCAGCAGACCATCTAGCGGGAGTTGGAATGAGCAGTTCTTC. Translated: CASRPSSGSWNEQFF. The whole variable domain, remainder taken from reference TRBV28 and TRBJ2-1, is DVKVTQSSRYLVKRTGEKVFLECVQDMDHENMFWYRQDPGLGLRLIYFSYDVKMKEKGDIPEGYSVSREKKERFSLILESASTNQTSMYLCASRPSSGSWNEQFFGPGTRLTVL.

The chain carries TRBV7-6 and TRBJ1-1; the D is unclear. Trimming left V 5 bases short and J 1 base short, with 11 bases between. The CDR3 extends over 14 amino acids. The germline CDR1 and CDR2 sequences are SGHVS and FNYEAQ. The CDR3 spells CASSPGAENTEAFF. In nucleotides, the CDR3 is TGTGCCAGCAGCCCAGGCGCAGAGAACACTGAAGCTTTCTTT.

Here the CDR3 reads CASLSVNTEAFF. The CDR3 DNA follows: TGCGCCAGCCTAAGCGTGAACACTGAAGCTTTCTTT. This chain joins TRBV4-1 and TRBJ1-1, with unresolved D. CDR1 and CDR2 (germline): MGHRA, YSYEKL. Deletions cut 8 bases from V and 0 bases from J, with 7 bases between. The CDR3 consists of 12 residues.